This paragraph covers one TCR beta chain sequence. Its antigen is as yet unknown. The germline gives CDR1 SGHVS, CDR2 FQNEAQ. Trimming shortened V by 3 bases and J by 0 bases, and 19 bases separated the two germline ends. The CDR3 runs to 18 residues. Making use of molecular barcodes, quantitative 5'-RACE generated TCR beta libraries. TCRdb fed the 5' RACE reads into MiXCR, producing one record per CDR3 protein. The repertoire holds 350,000 to 450,000 distinct CDR3 sequences, with more than 20% as singletons. The sample belongs to a study of CD8 T cells in ankylosing spondylitis. Study results and caveats: Certain motif variants had earlier been reported in reactive arthritis synovial fluid and blood. Clones linked to disease were reported to show significant enrichment in matched ankylosing spondylitis synovial fluid. It appeared that ankylosing spondylitis blood was characterized by a TCR beta motif of fewer than ten highly homologous variants.

The sample taken for sequencing was blood, either unsorted or a sorted T cell fraction (not recorded which). This rearrangement joins TRBV7-8 to TRBJ2-3; D remains unclear. This clonotype was obtained from a male donor with ankylosing spondylitis or in good health (not recorded which). The CDR3, as DNA: TGTGCCAGCAGCTTGCTCGAAAACTCGTTTTCTAGCACAGATACGCAGTATTTT. Protein product: CASSLLENSFSSTDTQYF.